This TCR beta chain was recorded in a study of T cells in Graves' hyperthyroidism and ophthalmopathy (dated by TCRdb to between 2018 and 2021). General notes on the study: Peripheral blood samples were taken at the time of initial diagnosis, prior to any treatment. TCR V-J signatures able to tell the groups apart were searched for in a discovery cohort of 95 to 100 patients, of whom over 40 had Graves' ophthalmopathy and about 60 had stable Graves' hyperthyroidism. Whether ophthalmopathy could be predicted prospectively was tested in an independent validation cohort made up of under 20 hyperthyroidism patients plus 17 patients who later progressed to ophthalmopathy. The 100 or so discovery patients were randomly split 7:3 into training and test sets. The study also compared thyroid tissue and blood T-cell repertoires from more than five Graves' hyperthyroidism patients. After blood sampling, hyperthyroidism patients were treated with methimazole at a starting dose of 30 mg daily, and ophthalmopathy patients were treated with high-dose intravenous methylprednisolone. According to the paper, TCR Vbeta CDR3 sequencing was carried out on around 140 peripheral blood samples, which came from 40 to 45 ophthalmopathy, fewer than 80 hyperthyroidism and 17 progressor patients. Results the study describes overall, beyond this receptor: Blood samples also contained most of the expanded thyroid clonotypes (frequency above 0.001), which suggests that blood repertoires may reflect thyroid immune responses. No statistical method was used to set the sample size in advance, and investigators knew the group allocation. In validation, the model predicted progression to ophthalmopathy with roughly 70% sensitivity and approximately 78% specificity, a median of around 6.6 months before onset. In cross-validation, a model built on a 13 V-J signature told ophthalmopathy apart from stable hyperthyroidism with approximately 90% sensitivity and approximately 81% specificity, and in testing the same model reached 80%/75%.

The TCR beta CDR3 regions were amplified from RNA transcripts. A first-round RT-PCR of the TCR CDR3 used the HTBI primer set with the Qiagen OneStep RT-PCR kit. A second multiplex PCR round built the libraries, followed by size selection and purification. Libraries were sequenced paired-end with 100 bp reads on an Illumina HiSeq2000. In the source study's methods: Raw data were processed with SOAPnuke, discarding reads with adapters, uncalled bases, mean Phred below 15, or no exact constant-primer or identifier match. High-quality paired reads were merged with COPE v1.2.5, and unique nucleotide sequences were defined as clonotypes. MiTCR v1.1 was used to align clonotypes to the IMGT TRBV, TRBD and TRBJ reference segments. Only V-J combinations with frequency above 0.0001, covering about 99% of repertoires, were analysed. A TCS score was defined as the ratio between F50 (clonal expansion) and ExV (chaos), using BLOSUM62-based TCRdist between CDR3 peptides within each V-J. Welch's t-statistics and random forest reduced around 520 V-J features to 13, which were used in a naive Bayes classifier (R e1071). The Morisita-Horn index was used to measure how similar the thyroid and blood repertoires were. In TCRdb, the public reads were trimmed at Q25 with fastp and aligned with MiXCR, with productive beta chains retained. One record per CDR3 amino acid sequence lists the most common genes and DNA. TCRdb assigned the V and J calls; the authors' analysis was not used. The sample has 93,000 or so distinct CDR3 sequences on record, about half of them singletons. Roughly 24% of the sample belongs to the ten largest clones.

Graves' hyperthyroidism was defined as stable when no progression to ophthalmopathy occurred over 18 months of follow-up. The hyperthyroidism patients were between 18 and 65 years old and newly diagnosed, with a disease duration of less than 2 months. Exclusion was applied to patients with uncontrolled infections, other autoimmune diseases, pregnancy or lactation. Diagnoses relied on clinical symptoms, serum thyroxine and TRAb, thyroid ultrasound and orbital computed tomography. PBMCs were isolated from about 9.1 ml of fresh peripheral blood by Ficoll-Paque density gradient centrifugation. Trizol reagent was used to extract total RNA, and RNA quality was then checked on an Agilent 2100 Bioanalyzer. This clonotype was observed once. What this receptor recognizes is not known. No clone much larger than this one lies a single base away; base qualities are absent. A single read counts as weak evidence.

The material sequenced was blood. The TCR was taken from a man aged 40-49 years with Graves' hyperthyroidism.

CDR3 loop: CASSGWTSGRAAHEQFF. The DNA is as follows: TGCGCCAGCAGTGGTTGGACTAGCGGGAGAGCCGCACATGAGCAGTTCTTC. The receptor chain draws on TRBV10-1 and TRBJ2-1, and 13 junction bases match TRBD2. CDR1 and CDR2 (WNHNN, SYGVQD) derive from the germline V gene (reference sequence). Clipping removes 4 bases from V and 8 bases from J, with 11 as the unmatched junction base count. From the cysteine through the phenylalanine, the CDR3 covers 17 amino acids. The sequence is cut down to CDR3 DNA, 51 bases in frame from base 1.